A single sample is the source of the 5 T cell receptor beta chains below, sequenced in a study of neoadjuvant anti-PD-1 for oral cavity cancer. This sample's time point: after neoadjuvant nivolumab, at surgical resection. Method: immunoSEQ multiplex PCR; TCRdb's copy keeps in-frame clones and lacks some. Here the sample spans 9,500 to 15,000 clones, 70% to 75% being singletons. The specimen comprised PBMCs, sampled after nivolumab (anti-PD-1) treatment. The receptor source for this set is a person aged 40-85 years with oral cavity squamous cell carcinoma.

This sequence joins TRBV27 and TRBJ1-2; D is perhaps TRBD1 (6 bases). V lost 2 bases and J lost 4, with 20 bases in between. There are 17 residues in the CDR3. Per the germline V gene, CDR1 is MNHEY and CDR2 is SMNVEV (reference sequence). The CDR3 reads CASSLGPGNRDRYGYTF. CDR3 in DNA: TGTGCCAGCAGTTTAGGACCCGGAAACAGGGACCGCTATGGCTACACCTTC.

The chain links TRBV7-8 to TRBJ2-2; possibly TRBD1 for D (6 bases). The germline CDR1 and CDR2 sequences are SGHVS and FQNEAQ. The CDR3 has 16 residues. V lost 5 bases to trimming and J lost 5 bases, with 18 bases between them. Written as DNA, the CDR3 is TGTGCCAGCAGCCTCCAGGGGAGATTGGGAACCGGGGAGCTGTTTTTT. It encodes CASSLQGRLGTGELFF.

The chain employs TRBV2 and TRBJ1-2; possible D gene TRBD1, 6 bases. Germline assignment: CDR1 SNHLY and CDR2 FYNNEI. Between the trimmed V and J ends, which lost 5 bases and 8 bases, there was a span of 21 bases. The CDR3 has 15 amino acids. CDR3 sequence reads: CASSFAIARGYGYTF. CDR3 coding DNA: TGTGCCAGCAGTTTTGCTATTGCCAGGGGATACGGCTACACCTTC. The whole variable domain, filled in from reference TRBV2 and TRBJ1-2, reads EPEVTQTPSHQVTQMGQEVILRCVPISNHLYFYWYRQILGQKVEFLVSFYNNEISEKSEIFDDQFSVERPDGSNFTLKIRSTKLEDSAMYFCASSFAIARGYGYTFGSGTRLTVV.

This chain joins TRBV7-3 and TRBJ2-3; unclear D gene. The CDR3 spans 15 residues. Germline V gene data show CDR1 as SGHTA and CDR2 as FQGTGA. V lost 0 bases and J lost 2, with 9 bases in between. The CDR3 is CASSLTVEPTDTQYF. Here the CDR3 DNA reads TGTGCCAGCAGCTTAACGGTGGAACCCACAGATACGCAGTATTTT.

This chain connects TRBV5-1 to TRBJ1-5; D possibly corresponds to TRBD1 (6 bases). Per germline, CDR1 SGHRS and CDR2 YFSETQ. V dropped 0 bases and J dropped 4 bases, with 11 bases sitting between them. The CDR3 is 15 residues long. The CDR3 bases are TGCGCCAGCAGCTTGGAGCCAGGGGAGAATCAGCCCCAGCATTTT. Translation gives CASSLEPGENQPQHF.